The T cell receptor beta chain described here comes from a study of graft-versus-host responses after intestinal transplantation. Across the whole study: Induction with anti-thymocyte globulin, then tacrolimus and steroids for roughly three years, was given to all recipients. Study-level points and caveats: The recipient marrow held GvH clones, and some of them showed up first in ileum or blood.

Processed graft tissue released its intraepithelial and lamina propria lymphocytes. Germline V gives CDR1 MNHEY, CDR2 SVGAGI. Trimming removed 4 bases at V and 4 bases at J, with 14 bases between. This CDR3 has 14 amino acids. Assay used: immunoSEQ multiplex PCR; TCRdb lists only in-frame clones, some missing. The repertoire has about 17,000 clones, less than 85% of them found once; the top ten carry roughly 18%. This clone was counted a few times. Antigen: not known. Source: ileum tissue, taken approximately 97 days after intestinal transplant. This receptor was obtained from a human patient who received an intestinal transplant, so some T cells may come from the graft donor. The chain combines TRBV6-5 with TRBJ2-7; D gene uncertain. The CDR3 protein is CASSSSIQVYEQYF. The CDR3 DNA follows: TGTGCCAGCAGTTCCTCTATTCAGGTTTACGAGCAGTACTTC.